This T cell receptor (beta chain) comes out of a study of blood T cell repertoires in COVID-19. TCRdb's copy holds only in-frame clones and misses some; the assay was immunoSEQ multiplex PCR. This sample has around 220,000 clones, with approximately 79% found just once. This CDR3 region has 15 residues. Trimming left V 1 base short and J 7 bases short, with 12 bases between. CDR1 and CDR2 (germline): SGHRS, YFSETQ. The rearrangement joins TRBV5-1 to TRBJ1-6, with D maybe TRBD1 (6 bases). This clonotype was obtained from a woman aged 40 to 50 with active or convalescent COVID-19. Sample: peripheral blood. In DNA form, the CDR3 reads TGCGCCAGCAGCTTGCGGGAGGGGGGAAATTCACCCCTCCACTTT. Protein product: CASSLREGGNSPLHF.